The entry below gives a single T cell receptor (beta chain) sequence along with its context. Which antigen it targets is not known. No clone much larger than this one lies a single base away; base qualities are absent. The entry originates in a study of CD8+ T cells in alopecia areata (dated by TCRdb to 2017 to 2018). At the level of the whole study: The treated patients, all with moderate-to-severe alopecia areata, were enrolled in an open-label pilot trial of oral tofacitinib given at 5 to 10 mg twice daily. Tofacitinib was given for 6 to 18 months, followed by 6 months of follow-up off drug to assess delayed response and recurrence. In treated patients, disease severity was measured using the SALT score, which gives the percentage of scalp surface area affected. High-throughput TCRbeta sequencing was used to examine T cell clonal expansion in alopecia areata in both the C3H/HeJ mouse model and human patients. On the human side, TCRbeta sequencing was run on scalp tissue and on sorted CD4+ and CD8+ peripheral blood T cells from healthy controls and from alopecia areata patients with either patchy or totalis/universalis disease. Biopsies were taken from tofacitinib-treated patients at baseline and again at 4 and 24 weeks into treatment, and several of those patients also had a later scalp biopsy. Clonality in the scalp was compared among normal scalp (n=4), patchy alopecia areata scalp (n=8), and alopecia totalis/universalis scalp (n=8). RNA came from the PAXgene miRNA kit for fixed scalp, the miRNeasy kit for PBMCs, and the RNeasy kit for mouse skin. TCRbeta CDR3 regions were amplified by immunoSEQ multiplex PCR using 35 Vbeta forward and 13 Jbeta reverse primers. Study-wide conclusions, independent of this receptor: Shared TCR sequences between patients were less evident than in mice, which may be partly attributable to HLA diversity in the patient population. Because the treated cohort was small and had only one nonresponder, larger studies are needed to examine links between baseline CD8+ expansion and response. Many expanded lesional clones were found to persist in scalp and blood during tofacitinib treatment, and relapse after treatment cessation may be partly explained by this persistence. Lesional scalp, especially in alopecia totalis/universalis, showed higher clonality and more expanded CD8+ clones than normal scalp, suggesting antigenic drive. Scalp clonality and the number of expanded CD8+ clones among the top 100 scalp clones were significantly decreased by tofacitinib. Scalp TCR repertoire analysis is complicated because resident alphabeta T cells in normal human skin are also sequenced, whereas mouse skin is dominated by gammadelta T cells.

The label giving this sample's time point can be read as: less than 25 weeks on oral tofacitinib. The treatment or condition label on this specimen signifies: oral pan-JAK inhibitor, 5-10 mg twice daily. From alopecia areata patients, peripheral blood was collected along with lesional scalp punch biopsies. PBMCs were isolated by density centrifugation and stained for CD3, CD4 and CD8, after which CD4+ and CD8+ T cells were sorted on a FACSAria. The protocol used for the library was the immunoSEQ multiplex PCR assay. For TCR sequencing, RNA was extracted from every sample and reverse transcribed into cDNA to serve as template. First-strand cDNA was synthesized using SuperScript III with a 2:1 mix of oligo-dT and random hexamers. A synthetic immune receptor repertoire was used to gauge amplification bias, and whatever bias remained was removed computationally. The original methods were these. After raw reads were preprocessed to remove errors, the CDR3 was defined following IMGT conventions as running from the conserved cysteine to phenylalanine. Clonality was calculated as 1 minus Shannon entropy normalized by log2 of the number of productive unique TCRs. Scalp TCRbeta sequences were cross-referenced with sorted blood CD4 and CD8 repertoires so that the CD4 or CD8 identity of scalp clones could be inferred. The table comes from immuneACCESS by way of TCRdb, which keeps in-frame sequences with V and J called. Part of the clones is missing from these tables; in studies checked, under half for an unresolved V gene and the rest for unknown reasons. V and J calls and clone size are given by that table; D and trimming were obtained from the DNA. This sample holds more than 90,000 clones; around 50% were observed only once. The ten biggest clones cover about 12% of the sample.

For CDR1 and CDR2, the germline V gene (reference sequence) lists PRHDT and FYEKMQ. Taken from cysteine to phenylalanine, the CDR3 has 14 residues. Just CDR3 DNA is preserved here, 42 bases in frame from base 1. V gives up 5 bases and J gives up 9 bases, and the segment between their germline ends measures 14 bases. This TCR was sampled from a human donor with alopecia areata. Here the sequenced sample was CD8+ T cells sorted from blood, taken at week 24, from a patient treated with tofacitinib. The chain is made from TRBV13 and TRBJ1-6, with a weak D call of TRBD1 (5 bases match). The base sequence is TGTGCCAGCAGCCCCGGCAGGGTGGGTTCACCCCTCCACTTT. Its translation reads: CASSPGRVGSPLHF.